This T cell receptor beta chain was retrieved from a study of T cell responses to AZD1222 COVID-19 vaccine. About the study: Analyses pooled second doses at about 4 or about 12 weeks.

This table comes from immunoSEQ multiplex PCR, and its TCRdb copy is limited to in-frame clones, with some not included. Of tens of thousands of clones in the sample, roughly 82% were seen once. Trimming removed 5 bases at V and 0 bases at J, with 19 bases between. Germline values: CDR1 MNHNY, CDR2 SVGAGI (reference sequence). The CDR3 is 17 residues long. The starting material was peripheral blood, obtained on day 0 of AZD1222 vaccination. The TCR comes from an adult in good health. The chain is built from TRBV6-6 and TRBJ1-2, with D possibly matching TRBD1 (5 bases). CDR3 amino acids: CASSPRGGFGANYGYTF. The DNA of the CDR3 is TGTGCCAGCAGTCCCCGGGGCGGCTTTGGAGCTAACTATGGCTACACCTTC.